Listed here are 11 T cell receptor beta chains from one sample, sequenced in a study of identical twins. TCRdb reprocessed the 5' RACE reads with MiXCR, giving one entry per CDR3 protein. Seen here are 1.5 million to 2 million distinct CDR3 sequences, about 32% observed once, and the top ten hold roughly 0.3%. The sample was cord blood. The receptors were gathered from a newborn girl in good health.

The chain couples TRBV24-1 to TRBJ2-2, with D uncertain. The CDR3 runs 13 residues. V lost 4 bases, J lost 2 bases, and 4 bases lay in between. Germline assignment: CDR1 KGHDR and CDR2 SFDVKD. The CDR3 loop is CATSEINTGELFF. The CDR3 nucleotides read TGTGCCACCAGTGAAATCAACACCGGGGAGCTGTTTTTT.

The rearrangement links TRBV28 to TRBJ1-5; TRBD1 matches 8 bases. The junction had 5 bases not matched to a gene; V was cut back by 1 base and J by 9 bases. This CDR3 is built from 14 residues. Per the germline V gene, CDR1 is MDHEN and CDR2 is SYDVKM. The CDR3 DNA follows: TGTGCCAGCAGTTTATTGGACAGGGAAAGGCCCCAGCATTTT. Its translation is CASSLLDRERPQHF.

This clonotype was observed a few times. The CDR3 protein is CASSLEPGQNTEAFF. The DNA of the CDR3 is TGTGCCAGCAGCTTAGAGCCGGGACAGAACACTGAAGCTTTCTTT. The chain joins TRBV11-2 to TRBJ1-1; tentative D call: TRBD1 (6 bases). CDR3 size: 15 residues. The V gene's germline CDR1 is SGHAT and CDR2 FQNNGV. Trimming took 0 bases from V and 1 from J, leaving 9 bases between them.

Concerning this clonotype itself: With a much larger clone just one base away, this may be a read error. The V gene is TRBV20-1, the J gene TRBJ1-6; TRBD1 agrees at 7 bases. This CDR3 comprises 15 residues. Germline trimming cut 0 bases from V and 6 bases from J; bases unmatched to any gene: 5. The germline CDR1 and CDR2 sequences are DFQATT and SNEGSKA (reference sequence). CDR3 sequence: CSARDWTGFNSPLHF. The DNA for the CDR3 is TGCAGTGCTAGAGATTGGACAGGTTTTAATTCACCCCTCCACTTT.

This clonotype showed up just a few times. The chain carries TRBV12-3 or TRBV12-4 and TRBJ2-5; weak D call: TRBD2 (5 bases). This CDR3 is 14 amino acids long. The V end was cut by 7 bases, the J end by 4 bases, with 16 bases between. This CDR3 reads CASTPAGTRETQYF. The CDR3 DNA is TGTGCCAGCACCCCTGCGGGTACCCGAGAGACCCAGTACTTC.

J is TRBJ1-4 and V is TRBV12-3 or TRBV12-4, with 8 bases identical to TRBD1. This CDR3 has 15 amino acids. The V and J ends lost 4 bases and 4 bases, in that order; junction bases with no gene match: 5. CDR3 residues: CASSYRDRINEKLFF. The CDR3 bases are TGTGCCAGCAGTTACCGGGACAGGATTAATGAAAAACTGTTTTTT.

This rearrangement joins TRBV20-1 to TRBJ2-5; D is unclear. Judging by the DNA end, TRBJ2-4 fits better; the J call may be wrong. The CDR3 sequence is 14 residues long. Germline values: CDR1 DFQATT, CDR2 SNEGSKA (reference sequence). The CDR3 sequence: CSARSAVSRNIQYF. As DNA, the CDR3 is TGCAGTGCTAGGTCGGCCGTAAGCAGAAACATTCAGTACTTC.

This clonotype appeared a few times. The chain carries TRBV14 and TRBJ2-1, with D uncertain. The germline V gene encodes CDR1 SGHDN and CDR2 FVKESK. The CDR3 sequence is 14 residues long. Deletions cut 2 bases from V and 1 base from J, with 6 bases between. The CDR3 is CASSQWSSYNEQFF. Here the CDR3 DNA reads TGTGCCAGCAGCCAATGGAGTTCCTACAATGAGCAGTTCTTC.

The chain has TRBV27 and TRBJ1-6; 11 bases are shared with TRBD1. Germline CDR1 reads MNHEY; CDR2 reads SMNVEV (reference sequence). With V trimmed by 6 bases and J by 0 bases, 7 bases remained unmatched. CDR3 size: 18 residues. The CDR3 loop reads CASSGQGAFSSYNSPLHF. In nucleotides, the CDR3 is TGTGCCAGCAGCGGACAGGGGGCCTTCAGCTCCTATAATTCACCCCTCCACTTT.

This rearrangement joins TRBV5-1 to TRBJ1-2; 8 bases line up with TRBD1. Germline lookup yields CDR1 SGHRS and CDR2 YFSETQ. V dropped 0 bases and J dropped 1; count of bases not matched to a gene: 5. This CDR3 has 16 amino acids. The chain's CDR3 is CASSLAQGAFNYGYTF. For the CDR3, the DNA is TGCGCCAGCAGCTTGGCGCAGGGGGCCTTTAACTATGGCTACACCTTC.

V gene TRBV7-2 combines with J gene TRBJ1-1, with a weak D call TRBD1 (5 bases). Germline V gives CDR1 SGHTA, CDR2 FQGNSA. V gave up 5 bases and J gave up 1 base, with 14 bases separating them. This CDR3 comprises 15 residues. CDR3 region: CASSRWTTANTEAFF. CDR3 bases: TGTGCCAGCAGCCGATGGACAACAGCGAACACTGAAGCTTTCTTT.